This T cell receptor beta chain came from a study of Graves' ophthalmopathy and Graves' hyperthyroidism. Amplification from RNA transcripts yielded the TCR beta CDR3 regions. In the first round, RT-PCR was carried out with HTBI primers, and a multiplex PCR formed the second round. TCRdb independently ran MiXCR on the multiplex PCR reads; one entry per CDR3 protein. The sample has more than 300,000 distinct CDR3 sequences; about a sixth are singletons. Concerning this clonotype itself: Its antigen is as yet unknown.

Findings and limits, study-wide: Clonotypes were expanded in thyroid at above 0.001 frequency, and most also appeared in blood.

Germline values: CDR1 MDHEN, CDR2 SYDVKM. This CDR3 is built from 14 residues. V lost 8 bases to trimming and J lost 4 bases; unmatched junction nucleotides: 11. This sequence was found in an adult woman with stable Graves' hyperthyroidism. The rearrangement uses TRBV28 and TRBJ2-7; 7 bases match TRBD1. Sequenced input: peripheral blood. The CDR3 loop is CASGPWTGKYEQYF. DNA for the CDR3: TGTGCCAGCGGTCCCTGGACAGGAAAATACGAGCAGTACTTC. Based on the CDR3 plus reference TRBV28 and TRBJ2-7, the full variable domain is DVKVTQSSRYLVKRTGEKVFLECVQDMDHENMFWYRQDPGLGLRLIYFSYDVKMKEKGDIPEGYSVSREKKERFSLILESASTNQTSMYLCASGPWTGKYEQYFGPGTRLTVT.